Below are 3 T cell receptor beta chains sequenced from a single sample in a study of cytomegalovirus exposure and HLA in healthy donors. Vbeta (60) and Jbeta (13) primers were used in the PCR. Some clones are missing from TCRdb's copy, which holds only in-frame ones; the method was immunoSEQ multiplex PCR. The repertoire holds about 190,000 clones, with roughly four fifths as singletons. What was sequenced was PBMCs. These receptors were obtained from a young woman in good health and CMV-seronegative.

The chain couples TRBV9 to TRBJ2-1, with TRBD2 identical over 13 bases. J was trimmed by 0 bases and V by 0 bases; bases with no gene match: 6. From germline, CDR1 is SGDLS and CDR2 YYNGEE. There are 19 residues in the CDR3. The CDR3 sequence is CASSVVPWTSGSSYNEQFF. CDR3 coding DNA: TGTGCCAGCAGCGTAGTCCCTTGGACTAGCGGGAGCTCCTACAATGAGCAGTTCTTC.

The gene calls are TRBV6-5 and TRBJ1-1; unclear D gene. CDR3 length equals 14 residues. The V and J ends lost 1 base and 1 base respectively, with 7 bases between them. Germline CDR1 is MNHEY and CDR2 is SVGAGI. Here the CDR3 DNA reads TGTGCCAGCAGTTACTATAGTCAGAACACTGAAGCTTTCTTT. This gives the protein CASSYYSQNTEAFF.

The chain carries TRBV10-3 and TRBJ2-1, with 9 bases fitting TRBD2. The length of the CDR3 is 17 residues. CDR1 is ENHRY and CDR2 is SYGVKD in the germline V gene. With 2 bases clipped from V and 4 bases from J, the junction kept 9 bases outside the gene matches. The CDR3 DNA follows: TGTGCCATCAGTGAGGGCGGCGGGAGGGCCACTTACAATGAGCAGTTCTTC. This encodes CAISEGGGRATYNEQFF.